This T cell receptor beta chain was sequenced during a study of T cell responses to AZD1222 COVID-19 vaccine. Study conclusions and caveats: Donor demographics were predominantly white British with a female majority; clonal diversity may be underestimated.

With respect to this clone: As yet, its antigen is unknown.

Generated by immunoSEQ multiplex PCR, the TCRdb table keeps only in-frame clones and is missing some. The sample has about 110,000 clones; 80% to 95% are singletons. Source: peripheral blood, taken 28 days after the second AZD1222 dose. The receptor comes from an adult who received the AZD1222 COVID-19 vaccine.

The CDR3 protein is CASSEIIGGLGYGYTF. CDR3 bases: TGTGCCAGCAGTGAAATCATCGGGGGGCTGGGCTATGGCTACACCTTC. The rearrangement links TRBV2 to TRBJ1-2; a possible D gene is TRBD1 (6 bases). CDR1 and CDR2 from the germline V gene are SNHLY and FYNNEI. The V and J ends lost 2 bases and 4 bases respectively, with 17 bases between them. CDR3 length: 16 amino acids.